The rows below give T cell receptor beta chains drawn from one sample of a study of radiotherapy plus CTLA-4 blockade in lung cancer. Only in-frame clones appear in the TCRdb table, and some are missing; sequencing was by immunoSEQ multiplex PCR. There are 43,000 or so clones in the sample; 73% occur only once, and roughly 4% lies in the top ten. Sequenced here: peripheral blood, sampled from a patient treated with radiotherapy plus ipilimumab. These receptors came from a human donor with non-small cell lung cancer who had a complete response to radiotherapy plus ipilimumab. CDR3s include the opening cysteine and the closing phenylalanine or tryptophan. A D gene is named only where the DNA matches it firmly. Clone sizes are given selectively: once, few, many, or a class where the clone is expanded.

CDR3 protein: CASSSGISSYNSPLHF
CDR3 DNA: TGTGCCAGTAGCTCGGGGATCAGCTCCTATAATTCACCCCTCCACTTT
J gene: TRBJ1-6
D gene: .
clone size: .
V gene: TRBV19

CDR3 protein: CASSPQGLAGNTDTQYF
CDR3 DNA: TGTGCCAGCAGTCCCCAAGGACTAGCGGGGAACACAGATACGCAGTATTTT
J gene: TRBJ2-3
D gene: TRBD2
clone size: .
V gene: TRBV2

CDR3 protein: CASSRWVGARRETQYF
CDR3 DNA: TGTGCCAGCAGCCGATGGGTGGGGGCGCGAAGAGAGACCCAGTACTTC
J gene: TRBJ2-5
D gene: .
clone size: once
V gene: TRBV5-6

CDR3 protein: CASSPPRGGAGELFF
CDR3 DNA: TGTGCCAGCAGCCCGCCCCGGGGGGGCGCCGGGGAGCTGTTTTTT
J gene: TRBJ2-2
D gene: TRBD2
clone size: .
V gene: TRBV6-6

CDR3 protein: CASSLALARDTQYF
CDR3 DNA: TGTGCCAGCAGCTTAGCCCTAGCGAGAGATACGCAGTATTTT
J gene: TRBJ2-3
D gene: .
clone size: .
V gene: TRBV7-9

CDR3 protein: CARSLVTTRSGNTIYF
CDR3 DNA: TGTGCCAGAAGCTTGGTGACAACCAGGTCTGGAAACACCATATATTTT
J gene: TRBJ1-3
D gene: .
clone size: once
V gene: TRBV5-3

CDR3 protein: CASALGRGQEAFF
CDR3 DNA: TGTGCCAGCGCACTTGGCCGCGGACAAGAAGCTTTCTTT
J gene: TRBJ1-1
D gene: .
clone size: .
V gene: TRBV7-8

CDR3 protein: CASSLAQRTGELFF
CDR3 DNA: TGTGCCAGCAGCTTAGCGCAGCGGACCGGGGAGCTGTTTTTT
J gene: TRBJ2-2
D gene: .
clone size: .
V gene: TRBV7-2

CDR3 protein: CASKTRRDKNIQYF
CDR3 DNA: TGTGCCAGCAAGACGCGACGGGACAAAAACATTCAGTACTTC
J gene: TRBJ2-4
D gene: .
clone size: .
V gene: TRBV27

CDR3 protein: CASSSRPTGDGYTF
CDR3 DNA: TGTGCCAGCAGCTCCAGACCCACAGGGGACGGCTACACCTTC
J gene: TRBJ1-2
D gene: TRBD1
clone size: once
V gene: TRBV7-6

CDR3 protein: CASSYSGLYQETQYF
CDR3 DNA: TGTGCCAGCAGTTACTCAGGACTATACCAAGAGACCCAGTACTTC
J gene: TRBJ2-5
D gene: .
clone size: .
V gene: TRBV6-6

CDR3 protein: CASSVGLAPNYNEQFF
CDR3 DNA: TGTGCCAGCAGCGTGGGACTAGCTCCCAACTACAATGAGCAGTTCTTC
J gene: TRBJ2-1
D gene: TRBD2
clone size: once
V gene: TRBV9

CDR3 protein: CASSFTSDLLRGNTGELFF
CDR3 DNA: TGTGCCAGCAGTTTTACTAGCGACCTCCTGCGCGGGAACACCGGGGAGCTGTTTTTT
J gene: TRBJ2-2
D gene: TRBD2
clone size: .
V gene: TRBV27

CDR3 protein: CASMTSLHEQFF
CDR3 DNA: TGTGCCAGCATGACTAGTCTCCATGAGCAGTTCTTC
J gene: TRBJ2-1
D gene: .
clone size: few
V gene: TRBV6-6

CDR3 protein: CASSLVQGGIVKAFF
CDR3 DNA: TGCGCCAGCAGCTTGGTCCAGGGAGGGATTGTAAAAGCTTTCTTT
J gene: TRBJ1-1
D gene: .
clone size: .
V gene: TRBV5-1

CDR3 protein: CASSVGGTHRGEYEQYF
CDR3 DNA: TGTGCCAGCAGCGTAGGAGGTACGCACAGGGGGGAATACGAGCAGTACTTC
J gene: TRBJ2-7
D gene: TRBD1
clone size: .
V gene: TRBV9

CDR3 protein: CASSLELGANSSPLHF
CDR3 DNA: TGCGCCAGCAGCTTGGAGCTGGGGGCGAACAGTTCACCCCTCCACTTT
J gene: TRBJ1-6
D gene: .
clone size: .
V gene: TRBV5-1

CDR3 protein: CASSPPLAAIYNEQFF
CDR3 DNA: TGCGCCAGCAGCCCCCCCTTGGCAGCGATCTACAATGAGCAGTTCTTC
J gene: TRBJ2-1
D gene: .
clone size: .
V gene: TRBV5-1

CDR3 protein: CASSSRTRNTGELFF
CDR3 DNA: TGTGCCAGCAGCTCTCGGACAAGGAACACCGGGGAGCTGTTTTTT
J gene: TRBJ2-2
D gene: .
clone size: few
V gene: TRBV7-9

CDR3 protein: CASRGGGPYNEQFF
CDR3 DNA: TGTGCCAGCAGGGGCGGGGGGCCCTACAATGAGCAGTTCTTC
J gene: TRBJ2-1
D gene: TRBD2
clone size: .
V gene: TRBV2

CDR3 protein: CASSKDDSQPQHF
CDR3 DNA: TGTGCCAGCAGCAAAGATGACAGTCAGCCCCAGCATTTT
J gene: TRBJ1-5
D gene: .
clone size: .
V gene: TRBV21-1

CDR3 protein: CASSWTGVYQPQHF
CDR3 DNA: TGTGCCAGCAGTTGGACAGGGGTTTATCAGCCCCAGCATTTT
J gene: TRBJ1-5
D gene: TRBD1
clone size: .
V gene: TRBV6-1

CDR3 protein: CASSIAGTGAYEQYF
CDR3 DNA: TGTGCCAGTAGTATAGCCGGGACAGGGGCCTACGAGCAGTACTTC
J gene: TRBJ2-7
D gene: TRBD1
clone size: .
V gene: TRBV19

CDR3 protein: CASSARSGDTGELFF
CDR3 DNA: TGTGCCAGCAGCGCTCGGTCAGGGGACACCGGGGAGCTGTTTTTT
J gene: TRBJ2-2
D gene: .
clone size: once
V gene: TRBV9

CDR3 protein: CASSTHRRPNEKLFF
CDR3 DNA: TGTGCCAGCAGCACACACAGGAGACCTAATGAAAAACTGTTTTTT
J gene: TRBJ1-4
D gene: .
clone size: .
V gene: TRBV28

CDR3 protein: CASSTHRGRTNEKLFF
CDR3 DNA: TGTGCCAGCAGTACACACAGGGGTCGCACTAATGAAAAACTGTTTTTT
J gene: TRBJ1-4
D gene: TRBD1
clone size: .
V gene: TRBV2

CDR3 protein: CASSRNPPVGTQDPYEQYF
CDR3 DNA: TGCGCCAGCAGCCGAAATCCACCCGTCGGGACTCAGGATCCCTACGAGCAGTACTTC
J gene: TRBJ2-7
D gene: .
clone size: .
V gene: TRBV23-1

CDR3 protein: CASSLQGGGNTIYF
CDR3 DNA: TGTGCCAGCAGTTTACAGGGGGGCGGAAACACCATATATTTT
J gene: TRBJ1-3
D gene: TRBD1
clone size: .
V gene: TRBV27

CDR3 protein: CASSPDSPDDGYTF
CDR3 DNA: TGTGCCAGCAGCCCTGACAGCCCCGACGATGGCTACACCTTC
J gene: TRBJ1-2
D gene: .
clone size: .
V gene: TRBV7-2

CDR3 protein: CASSLVPDTNQPQHF
CDR3 DNA: TGCGCCAGCAGCTTGGTACCGGACACGAATCAGCCCCAGCATTTT
J gene: TRBJ1-5
D gene: .
clone size: .
V gene: TRBV5-1

CDR3 protein: CSVTGTSGNTDTQYF
CDR3 DNA: TGCAGCGTAACCGGGACTAGCGGGAACACAGATACGCAGTATTTT
J gene: TRBJ2-3
D gene: TRBD2
clone size: .
V gene: TRBV29-1

CDR3 protein: CASNTQGNYGYTF
CDR3 DNA: TGTGCCAGCAATACCCAGGGGAACTATGGCTACACCTTC
J gene: TRBJ1-2
D gene: .
clone size: .
V gene: TRBV2

CDR3 protein: CAWSVVRAGEQYF
CDR3 DNA: TGTGCCTGGAGTGTAGTCAGGGCAGGGGAGCAGTACTTC
J gene: TRBJ2-5
D gene: .
clone size: .
V gene: TRBV30